These 9 T cell receptor beta chains were all obtained from the same sample, sequenced in a study of shared T cell receptors in the human thymus. Sequencing was performed with immunoSEQ multiplex PCR; in TCRdb, only in-frame clones are kept and a portion is missing. The data show 630,000 or so clones, roughly 86% seen once. The same sample was also used in a study of human thymus T cells.

The sequenced material came from thymocytes. These receptors came from a boy in the first two years of life with a congenital heart defect.

This clone has a single count. The final CDR3 position lacks the conserved phenylalanine or tryptophan, pointing to a likely read error. No DNA is shown, since the ends of the CDR3 on it are uncertain; the CDR3 is the one TCRdb lists. J is TRBJ2-4 and V is TRBV20-1; the table's D gene call, TRBD1, was not cross checked with the DNA. Ends included, the CDR3 has 10 residues. The V gene's germline CDR1 is DFQATT and CDR2 SNEGSKA (reference sequence). The CDR3 reads CSASYTGAGL.

The chain joins TRBV6-4 to TRBJ1-2, with 9 positions matching TRBD1. CDR1 MRHNA and CDR2 SNTAGT come from the germline V gene. The length of the CDR3 is 16 residues. V gave up 6 bases and J gave up 4 bases; unmatched junction bases: 12. The CDR3 loop is CASSAGTGSLGYGYTF. CDR3 DNA sequence: TGTGCCAGCAGCGCCGGGACAGGGAGCCTCGGCTATGGCTACACCTTC.

The J gene is TRBJ2-7, the V gene TRBV27, with 8 positions matching TRBD2. The CDR3 sequence is 15 residues long. Germline V gene lookup returns CDR1 MNHEY and CDR2 SMNVEV (reference sequence). The V gene end was trimmed by 5 bases and the J gene end by 1 base; junction bases not matched to a gene: 7. The CDR3 spells CASSPVLAASYEQYF. The CDR3 coding sequence is TGTGCCAGCAGTCCCGTACTAGCGGCATCCTACGAGCAGTACTTC.

The V call is TRBV4-3, the J call TRBJ1-4; 7 positions match TRBD1. The germline V gene has CDR1 LGHNA and CDR2 YSLEER. Trimming took 3 bases from V and 8 from J; bases not matched to a gene: 18. The CDR3 loop spans 18 amino acids. The CDR3 spells CASSQRRQGHMISEKLFF. CDR3 DNA sequence: TGCGCCAGCAGCCAGAGGCGACAGGGACATATGATTTCAGAAAAACTGTTTTTT.

The chain employs TRBV7-4 and TRBJ1-1; 8 bases line up with TRBD1. Germline V gives CDR1 SGHVT, CDR2 SQSDAQ. Germline trimming cut 6 bases from V and 4 bases from J; bases unmatched to any gene: 19. The CDR3 contains 18 residues. Written as DNA, the CDR3 is TGTGCCAGCAGTTTTAGGATGGACAGGGTGATGGTAGGCACTGAAGCTTTCTTT. The encoded protein is CASSFRMDRVMVGTEAFF.

This rearrangement joins TRBV7-2 to TRBJ2-7; 8 bases fit TRBD1. Germline values: CDR1 SGHTA, CDR2 FQGNSA. V gave up 6 bases and J gave up 4 bases; unmatched junction bases: 8. CDR3 length: 14 residues. This CDR3 is CASSSRDRQYEQYF. The CDR3 bases are TGTGCCAGCAGTTCCCGGGACAGGCAGTACGAGCAGTACTTC.

The J gene is TRBJ1-1, the V gene TRBV4-1, with D possibly TRBD1 on 5 matching bases. Germline V gene lookup returns CDR1 MGHRA and CDR2 YSYEKL. Trimming took off 0 bases at V and 2 bases at J, with 16 bases between the two ends. The CDR3 covers 17 residues. CDR3 sequence: CASSQDPQTRVNTEAFF. The CDR3 DNA is TGCGCCAGCAGCCAAGATCCACAAACCAGGGTAAACACTGAAGCTTTCTTT.

The chain uses TRBV19 and TRBJ1-1, with 8 bases lining up with TRBD1. V was clipped by 3 bases and J by 4 bases; unmatched bases: 7. This CDR3 spans 15 amino acids. CDR1 LNHDA and CDR2 SQIVND come from the germline V gene (reference sequence). This CDR3 is CASSMTGQGATEAFF. Here the CDR3 DNA reads TGTGCCAGTAGTATGACGGGCCAGGGGGCCACTGAAGCTTTCTTT.

In nucleotides, the CDR3 is TGCGCCAGCAGCCAAGATCCTAGGGGGCTACCTTACGAGCAGTACTTC. It codes for CASSQDPRGLPYEQYF. The rearrangement joins TRBV4-3 to TRBJ2-7; TRBD1 matches 7 bases. This CDR3 comprises 16 residues. V lost 0 bases to trimming and J lost 4 bases; unmatched junction nucleotides: 9. Germline V gene lookup returns CDR1 LGHNA and CDR2 YSLEER.